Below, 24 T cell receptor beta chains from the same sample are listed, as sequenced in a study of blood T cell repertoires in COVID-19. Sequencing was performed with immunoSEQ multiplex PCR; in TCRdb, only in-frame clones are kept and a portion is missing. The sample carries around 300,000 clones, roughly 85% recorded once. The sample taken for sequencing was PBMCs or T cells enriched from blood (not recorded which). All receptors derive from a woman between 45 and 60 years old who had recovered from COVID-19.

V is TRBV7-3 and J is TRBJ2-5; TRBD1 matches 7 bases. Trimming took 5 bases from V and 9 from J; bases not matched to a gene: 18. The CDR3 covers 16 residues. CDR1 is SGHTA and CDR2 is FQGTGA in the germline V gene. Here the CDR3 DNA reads TGTGCCAGCAGCCCAGACGGACAGGCCTGGGAAAGGGCCCAGTACTTC. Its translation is CASSPDGQAWERAQYF.

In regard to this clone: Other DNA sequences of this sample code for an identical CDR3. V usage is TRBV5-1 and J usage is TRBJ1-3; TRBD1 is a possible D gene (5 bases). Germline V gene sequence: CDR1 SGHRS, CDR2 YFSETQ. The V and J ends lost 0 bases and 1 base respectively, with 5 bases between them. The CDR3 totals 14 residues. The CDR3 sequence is CASSLGQSGNTIYF. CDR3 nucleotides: TGCGCCAGCAGCTTGGGACAGTCTGGAAACACCATATATTTT.

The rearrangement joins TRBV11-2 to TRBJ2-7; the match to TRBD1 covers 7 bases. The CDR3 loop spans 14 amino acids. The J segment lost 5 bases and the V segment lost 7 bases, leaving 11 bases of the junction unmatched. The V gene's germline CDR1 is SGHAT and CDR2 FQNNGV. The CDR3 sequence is CASTFTGAGNEQYF. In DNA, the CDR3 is TGTGCCAGCACCTTCACAGGGGCCGGCAACGAGCAGTACTTC.

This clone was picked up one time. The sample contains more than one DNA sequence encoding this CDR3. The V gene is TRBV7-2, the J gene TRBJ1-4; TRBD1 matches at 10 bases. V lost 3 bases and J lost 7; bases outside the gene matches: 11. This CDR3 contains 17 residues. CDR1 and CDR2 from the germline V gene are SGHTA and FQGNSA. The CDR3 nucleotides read TGTGCCAGCAGCTTGAGGGGGCCGGGACAGGGGAGTGAAAAACTGTTTTTT. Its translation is CASSLRGPGQGSEKLFF.

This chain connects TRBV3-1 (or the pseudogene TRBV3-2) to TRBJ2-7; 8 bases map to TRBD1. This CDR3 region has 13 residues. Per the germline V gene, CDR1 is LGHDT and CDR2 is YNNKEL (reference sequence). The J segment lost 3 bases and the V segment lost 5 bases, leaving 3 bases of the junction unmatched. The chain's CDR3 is CASSKQGDYEQYF. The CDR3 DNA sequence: TGTGCCAGCAGCAAACAGGGGGACTACGAGCAGTACTTC.

The CDR3 protein is CASSFSGQPQHF. The DNA for the CDR3 is TGTGCCAGCAGTTTCTCCGGTCAGCCCCAGCATTTT. J is TRBJ1-5 and V is TRBV27; no clear D. The V end was cut by 3 bases, the J end by 6 bases, with 6 bases between. CDR1 MNHEY and CDR2 SMNVEV come from the germline V gene (reference sequence). The CDR3 is 12 residues long.

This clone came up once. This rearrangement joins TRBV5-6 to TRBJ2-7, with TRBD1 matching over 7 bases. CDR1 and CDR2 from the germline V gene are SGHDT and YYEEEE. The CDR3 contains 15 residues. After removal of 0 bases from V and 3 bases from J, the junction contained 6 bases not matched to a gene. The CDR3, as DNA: TGTGCCAGCAGCTTGGGCCGGCAGGGGGTCTACGAGCAGTACTTC. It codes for CASSLGRQGVYEQYF.

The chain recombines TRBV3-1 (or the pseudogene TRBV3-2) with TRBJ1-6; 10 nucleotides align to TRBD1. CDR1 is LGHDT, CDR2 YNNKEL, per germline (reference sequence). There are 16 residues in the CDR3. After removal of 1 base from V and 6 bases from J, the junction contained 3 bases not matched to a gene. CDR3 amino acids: CASSQVGDRGNSPLHF. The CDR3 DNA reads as TGTGCCAGCAGCCAAGTTGGGGACAGGGGTAATTCACCCCTCCACTTT.

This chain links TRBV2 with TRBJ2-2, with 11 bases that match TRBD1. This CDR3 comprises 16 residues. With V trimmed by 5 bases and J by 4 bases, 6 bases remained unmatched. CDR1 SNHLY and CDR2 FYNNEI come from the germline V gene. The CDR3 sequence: CASSPPGQGGTGELFF. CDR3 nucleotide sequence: TGTGCCAGCAGTCCGCCGGGACAGGGGGGCACCGGGGAGCTGTTTTTT.

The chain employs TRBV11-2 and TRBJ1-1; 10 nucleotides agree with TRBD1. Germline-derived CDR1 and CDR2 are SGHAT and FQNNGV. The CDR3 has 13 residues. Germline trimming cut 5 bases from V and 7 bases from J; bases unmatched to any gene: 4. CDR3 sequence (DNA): TGTGCCAGCAGCCTGGGACAGGGGTATGAAGCTTTCTTT. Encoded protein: CASSLGQGYEAFF. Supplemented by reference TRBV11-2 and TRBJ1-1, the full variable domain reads EAGVAQSPRYKIIEKRQSVAFWCNPISGHATLYWYQQILGQGPKLLIQFQNNGVVDDSQLPKDRFSAERLKGVDSTLKIQPAKLEDSAVYLCASSLGQGYEAFFGQGTRLTVV.

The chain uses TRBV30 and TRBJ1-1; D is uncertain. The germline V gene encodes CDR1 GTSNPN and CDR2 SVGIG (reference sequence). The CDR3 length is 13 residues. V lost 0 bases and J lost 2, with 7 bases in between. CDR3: CAWSVVINTEAFF. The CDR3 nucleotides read TGTGCCTGGAGTGTCGTTATAAACACTGAAGCTTTCTTT.

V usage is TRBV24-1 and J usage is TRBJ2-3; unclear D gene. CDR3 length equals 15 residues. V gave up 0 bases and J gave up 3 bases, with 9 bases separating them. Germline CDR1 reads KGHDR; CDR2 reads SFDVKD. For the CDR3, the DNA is TGTGCCACCAGTGATTTGTCACCCCGGACAGATACGCAGTATTTT. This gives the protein CATSDLSPRTDTQYF.

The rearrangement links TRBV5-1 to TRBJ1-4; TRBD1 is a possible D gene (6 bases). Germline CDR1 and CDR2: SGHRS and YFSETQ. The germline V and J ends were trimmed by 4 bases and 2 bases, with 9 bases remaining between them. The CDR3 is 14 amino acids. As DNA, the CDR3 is TGCGCCAGCAGCCGGGGGGCTACTAATGAAAAACTGTTTTTT. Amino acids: CASSRGATNEKLFF.

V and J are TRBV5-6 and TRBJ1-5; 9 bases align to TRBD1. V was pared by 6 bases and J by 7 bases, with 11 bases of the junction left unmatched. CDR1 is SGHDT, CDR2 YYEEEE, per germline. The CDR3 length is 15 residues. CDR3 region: CASTLRGTGPQPQHF. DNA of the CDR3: TGTGCCAGCACCTTAAGGGGGACAGGGCCACAGCCCCAGCATTTT.

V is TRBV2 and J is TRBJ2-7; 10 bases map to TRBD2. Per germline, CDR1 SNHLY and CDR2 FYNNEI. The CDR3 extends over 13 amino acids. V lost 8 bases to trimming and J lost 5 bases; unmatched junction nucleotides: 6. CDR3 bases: TGTGCCAGCCGTTTAGCGGGAGGTGACGAGCAGTACTTC. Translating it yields CASRLAGGDEQYF.

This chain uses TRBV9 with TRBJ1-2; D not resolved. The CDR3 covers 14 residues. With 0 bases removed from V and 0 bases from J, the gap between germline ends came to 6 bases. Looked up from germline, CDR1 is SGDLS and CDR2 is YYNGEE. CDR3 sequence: CASSVDGSNYGYTF. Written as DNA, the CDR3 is TGTGCCAGCAGCGTAGACGGGTCTAACTATGGCTACACCTTC.

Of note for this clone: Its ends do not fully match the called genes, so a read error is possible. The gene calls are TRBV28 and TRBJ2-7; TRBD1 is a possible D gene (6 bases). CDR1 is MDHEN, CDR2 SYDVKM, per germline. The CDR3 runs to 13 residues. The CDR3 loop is CASSLQLGRGLNF. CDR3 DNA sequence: TGTGCCAGCAGTCTCCAGCTCGGCAGGGGCCTTAACTTC.

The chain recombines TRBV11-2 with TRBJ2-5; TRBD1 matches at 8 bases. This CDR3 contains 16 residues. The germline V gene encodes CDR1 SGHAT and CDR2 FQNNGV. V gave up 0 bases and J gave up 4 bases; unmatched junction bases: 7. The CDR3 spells CASSLEAGGWRETQYF. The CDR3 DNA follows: TGTGCCAGCAGCTTAGAGGCAGGGGGCTGGCGAGAGACCCAGTACTTC.

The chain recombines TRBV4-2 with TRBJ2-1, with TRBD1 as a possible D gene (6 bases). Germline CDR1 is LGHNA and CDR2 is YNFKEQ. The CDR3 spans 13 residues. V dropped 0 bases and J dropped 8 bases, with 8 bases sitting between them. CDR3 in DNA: TGTGCCAGCAGCCAAGAATACAGGGATGAGCAGTTCTTC. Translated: CASSQEYRDEQFF.

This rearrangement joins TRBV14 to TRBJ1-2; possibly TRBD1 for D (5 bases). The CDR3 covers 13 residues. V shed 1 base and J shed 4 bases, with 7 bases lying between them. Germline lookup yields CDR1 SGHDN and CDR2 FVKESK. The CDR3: CASSQGRGYGYTF. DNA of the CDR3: TGTGCCAGCAGCCAAGGGAGGGGCTATGGCTACACCTTC.

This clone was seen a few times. CDR3 sequence: CASSRDRVKASPLHF. The CDR3 bases are TGTGCCAGCAGCCGGGACAGGGTGAAGGCATCACCCCTCCACTTT. This chain connects TRBV5-8 to TRBJ1-6; 9 nucleotides line up with TRBD1. Trimming at V came to 4 bases and at J to 10 bases, leaving 9 bases not matched to a gene. The CDR3 has 15 residues. Germline V gene lookup returns CDR1 SGHTS and CDR2 YDEGEE.

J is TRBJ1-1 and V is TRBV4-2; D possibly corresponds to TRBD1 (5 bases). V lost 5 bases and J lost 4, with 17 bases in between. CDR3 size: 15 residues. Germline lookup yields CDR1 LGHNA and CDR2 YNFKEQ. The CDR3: CASSDTQGFATEAFF. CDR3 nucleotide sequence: TGTGCCAGCAGCGACACCCAGGGATTCGCCACTGAAGCTTTCTTT.

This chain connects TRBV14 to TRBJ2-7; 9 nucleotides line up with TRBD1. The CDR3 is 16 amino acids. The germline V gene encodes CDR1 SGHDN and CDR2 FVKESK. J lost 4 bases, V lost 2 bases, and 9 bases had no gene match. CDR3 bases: TGTGCCAGCAGCCAATTACCGGGACAGGGCTTTTACGAGCAGTACTTC. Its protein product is CASSQLPGQGFYEQYF.

CDR3 sequence reads: CASSLRNSRLNEKLFF. In nucleotides, the CDR3 is TGCGCCAGCAGCTTACGAAACAGCAGGTTGAATGAAAAACTGTTTTTT. V gene TRBV5-1 combines with J gene TRBJ1-4; no definite D call. The CDR3 sequence is 16 residues long. From germline, CDR1 is SGHRS and CDR2 YFSETQ. V lost 2 bases, J lost 5 bases, and 16 bases lay in between.